Sequencing of this T cell receptor (beta chain) was carried out in a study of response to subunit inactivated influenza vaccine. Study observations and caveats: The authors suggested that few new T cells are recruited per seasonal influenza vaccination.

Comments on this clonotype: Its specificity is unknown.

MiXCR was run by TCRdb on the RT-PCR reads, yielding one entry per CDR3 protein. The table includes roughly 790,000 distinct CDR3 sequences, approximately 21% detected once. The V gene's germline CDR1 is SEHNR and CDR2 FQNEAQ (reference sequence). Deletions cut 6 bases from V and 8 bases from J, with 13 bases between. The CDR3 totals 12 residues. J is TRBJ1-1 and V is TRBV7-9, with D tentatively TRBD1 (5 bases). This clonotype was sampled from a man aged 45-60 years who received an inactivated influenza vaccine. The sample here was PBMCs from blood, taken roughly 5 days after vaccination. The CDR3 coding sequence is TGTGCCAGCAGACCCGGGACTGGGGAAGCTTTCTTT. Amino acids: CASRPGTGEAFF.